This T cell receptor beta chain was captured by sequencing in a study of HIV-infected children after antiretroviral therapy interruption. Overall study: Children had CD4+ above 500, viral load below 50 copies/ml, either treatment arm. Median age was about 10 years (interruption) and roughly 8 years (continuous). Interruption-arm samples span weeks 0, 12, interruption end (24 or 48), and about 3 years post-study.

Study-wide results and caveats: The Gini coefficient of naive CD4+ repertoires rose, returning to baseline by 3 years.

Unique molecular identifiers were included in an RNA-based 3' RACE TCR library. One entry per CDR3 protein results from TCRdb running MiXCR on the 3' RACE reads. The sample consists of 15,000 to 17,000 distinct CDR3 sequences, about 3.7% of them appearing once. Sample share makes this clonotype medium-sized. What it binds is not known. Treatment denoted: PENTA 11 planned treatment interruption arm or continuous ART arm. After removal of 8 bases from V and 3 bases from J, the junction contained 4 bases not matched to a gene. Germline assignment: CDR1 ENHRY and CDR2 SYGVKD. The CDR3 is made up of 12 amino acids.

The receptor comes from a child aged 2 to 17 with HIV. The sample was CD45RA+ CD4+ T cells from PBMCs, taken from a donor given antiretroviral therapy, either interrupted or continuous. Subset meaning: naive CD4+ CD45RA+ CD45RO- T cells. The rearrangement uses TRBV10-3 and TRBJ2-7; 7 bases line up with TRBD2. CDR3 loop: CAIRGGDYEQYF. The DNA for the CDR3 is TGTGCCATCCGGGGAGGGGACTACGAGCAGTACTTC.